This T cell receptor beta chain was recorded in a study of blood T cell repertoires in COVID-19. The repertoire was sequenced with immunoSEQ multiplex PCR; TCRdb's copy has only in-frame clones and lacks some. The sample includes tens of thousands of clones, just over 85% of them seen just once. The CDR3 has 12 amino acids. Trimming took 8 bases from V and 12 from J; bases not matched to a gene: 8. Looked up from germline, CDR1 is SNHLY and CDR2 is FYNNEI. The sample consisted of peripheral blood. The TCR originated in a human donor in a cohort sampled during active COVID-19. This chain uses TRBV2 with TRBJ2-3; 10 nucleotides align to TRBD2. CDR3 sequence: CASLASGSLQYF. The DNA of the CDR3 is TGTGCCAGCCTAGCTAGCGGGAGTCTCCAGTATTTT.